This T cell receptor beta chain came from a study of T cell responses to AZD1222 COVID-19 vaccine (dated by TCRdb to about 2021). Describing the broader study: AZD1222 recipients with second doses at about 4 weeks or about 12 weeks were pooled, because spike-specific TCR depth and breadth did not differ between schedules. TCR sequencing was performed for 230 to 250 trial participants, of whom around 200 were given two doses of AZD1222 and around 25 were given two doses of MenACWY control vaccine. Enrollment into the trials was organized by age into subgroups of 18-55, 56-69 and 70-plus years, and those subgroups contained approximately 160, 26 and 62 TCR-sequenced participants, respectively.

V is pared back by 3 bases and J by 0 bases, with 10 bases lying between the germline termini. The CDR3 contains 16 residues, cysteine and phenylalanine counted. Only CDR3 DNA remains: 48 bases, in frame from the first base. CDR1 and CDR2 were assigned from the germline V gene as KGHDR and SFDVKD. This clone was seen only a few times. No antigen is known for it. Nothing much larger sits one base from this clone, and base qualities are not available. On the study overall, not on this receptor specifically: Conclusions about previously exposed vaccinees are limited because only 5 or 6 AZD1222 recipients were SARS-CoV-2 seropositive at baseline. In the small 56-69-year group, the increase in depth fell short of significance, most likely because of low power. Participants were mostly white British, with more females than males. The authors suggested clonal diversity may have been underestimated. Nearly half of unique spike-specific TCRs reportedly recognized epitopes outside regions mutated in the B.1.351 and B.1.1.7 variants. No day 14 peak-response samples were available, so repertoires were characterized only after the peak T cell response. Spike-specific TCR breadth and depth rose significantly after two AZD1222 doses compared with day 0 and with MenACWY recipients. CD4 TCRs associated with the vaccine covered the entire spike protein, and the dominant responses were in regions 160-218 and 743-854.

According to the study, the label for this sample's time point signals: baseline before first vaccination. Vaccinee samples came from UK trials COV001 and COV002, including a single-blind randomized controlled phase 2/3 trial of AZD1222 (ChAdOx1 nCoV-19) in healthy adults. For TCRbeta chain sequencing, PBMC samples were collected from trial participants at day 0 and at day 28 after the second dose. The CDR3 regions of human TCRbeta chains were subjected to immunosequencing. The original pipeline was this. Repertoire TCRs were checked for matches against a reference library of SARS-CoV-2-specific TCRs that had been generated using the MIRA antigen-specificity platform. Breadth was defined as the fraction of unique TCRs that were SARS-CoV-2-associated, and depth was defined as the fraction of total T cells that were SARS-CoV-2-associated. Using the MIRA data, every spike-specific TCR was mapped to the spike region that the TCR reacted to and assigned to either a CD4 or a CD8 class. Log10-transformed breadth and depth values were compared by one-way ANOVA with Sidak's multiple comparisons tests. TCRdb obtained this table from immuneACCESS and retained in-frame rearrangements with V and J assigned. These tables miss some clones; where compared with another copy, unresolved V genes account for less than half of the shortfall, and the remainder is unexplained. V and J calls and clone size are those listed in that table; D and trimming were worked out from the DNA. The sample table lists about 120,000 clones, around 93% of them with a count of one. Clones ranked in the top ten supply 13% to 15% of the sample.

This specimen consisted of peripheral blood, obtained on day 0 of AZD1222 vaccination. Rearrangement joined TRBV24-1 to TRBJ1-4; the D gene cannot be resolved reliably. This receptor was obtained from an adult in good health. CDR3 sequence: CATSDGHPATNEKLFF. Read as DNA, the sequence is TGTGCCACCAGTGATGGGCACCCTGCAACTAATGAAAAACTGTTTTTT.